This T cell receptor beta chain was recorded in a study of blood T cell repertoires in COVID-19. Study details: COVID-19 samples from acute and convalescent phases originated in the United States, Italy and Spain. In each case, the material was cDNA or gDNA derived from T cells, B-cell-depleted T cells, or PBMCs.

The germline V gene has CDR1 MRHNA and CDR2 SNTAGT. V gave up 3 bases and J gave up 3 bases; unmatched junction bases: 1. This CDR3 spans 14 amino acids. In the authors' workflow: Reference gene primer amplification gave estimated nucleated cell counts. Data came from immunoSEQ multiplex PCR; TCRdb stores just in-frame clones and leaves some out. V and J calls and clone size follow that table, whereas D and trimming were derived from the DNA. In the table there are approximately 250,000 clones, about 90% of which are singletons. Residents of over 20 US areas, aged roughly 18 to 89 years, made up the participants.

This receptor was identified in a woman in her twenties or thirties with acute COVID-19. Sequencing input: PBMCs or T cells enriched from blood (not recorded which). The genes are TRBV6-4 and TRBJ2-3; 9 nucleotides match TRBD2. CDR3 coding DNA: TGTGCCAGCAGTGAAGGACTAGCGACAGATACGCAGTATTTT. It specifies CASSEGLATDTQYF.